A single sample gave rise to the 25 T cell receptor beta chains below, sequenced in a study of CD8+ T cells in alopecia areata. Extraction and reverse transcription of RNA yielded cDNA as the sequencing template. Produced via immunoSEQ multiplex PCR; TCRdb's table is partial and in-frame only. The sample yields 80,000 or so clones, around 60% seen once. Treatment reported: oral pan-JAK inhibitor, 5-10 mg twice daily. Source: CD8+ T cells sorted from blood, taken at week 24, from a patient treated with tofacitinib. Receptors were obtained from a human donor with alopecia areata.

The chain employs TRBV7-3 and TRBJ2-7; a weak D match, TRBD1 (5 bases). Germline CDR1 and CDR2: SGHTA and FQGTGA. Trimming shortened V by 1 base and J by 7 bases, and 14 bases separated the two germline ends. CDR3 length equals 14 residues. CDR3 bases: TGTGCCAGCAGCTTAAAAGGACAATCAGGAGAGCAGTACTTC. As protein: CASSLKGQSGEQYF.

This rearrangement joins TRBV7-7 to TRBJ2-3; perhaps TRBD1 as D (6 bases). This CDR3 region has 13 residues. Trimming pared 0 bases from V and 6 bases from J, leaving 7 bases between. Germline-derived CDR1 and CDR2 are SSHAT and FNYEAQ (reference sequence). Here the CDR3 reads CASSLATGDTQYF. The CDR3 coding sequence is TGTGCCAGCAGCTTAGCTACAGGGGATACGCAGTATTTT.

Remarks on this clone: A junction boundary mismatches the germline segment, possibly from a read error. The V gene is TRBV7-2, the J gene TRBJ1-1, with D hard to call. Germline V gives CDR1 SGHTA, CDR2 FQGNSA. The CDR3 sequence is 14 residues long. The CDR3 nucleotides are TGTGCCAGCACCTTACTGGACCGATGGACTGAAGCTTTCTTT. This translates into CASTLLDRWTEAFF.

This CDR3 reads CASSSIGTSGRGYEQYF. As DNA, the CDR3 is TGTGCCAGCAGCTCAATCGGGACTAGCGGGAGGGGCTACGAGCAGTACTTC. V and J are TRBV27 and TRBJ2-7; 16 bases are a match to TRBD2. J was trimmed by 3 bases and V by 6 bases; bases with no gene match: 8. The CDR3 contains 17 residues. Germline CDR1 reads MNHEY; CDR2 reads SMNVEV (reference sequence).

The chain links TRBV4-3 to TRBJ1-5, with D possibly matching TRBD1 (6 bases). Germline CDR1 is LGHNA and CDR2 is YSLEER. The CDR3 runs to 18 residues. Trimming stripped 0 bases from V and 6 bases from J, with 21 bases between. The CDR3 nucleotides are TGCGCCAGCAGCCAAGAGAGACAGGAGGGACTAAACGGTCAGCCCCAGCATTTT. Translating gives CASSQERQEGLNGQPQHF.

The CDR3 loop is CASRPWRSEGTGELFF. Written as DNA, the CDR3 is TGTGCCAGTCGCCCGTGGAGGAGCGAGGGAACCGGGGAGCTGTTTTTT. The chain is built from TRBV19 and TRBJ2-2; the D gene is possibly TRBD2 (5 bases). The CDR3 contains 16 residues. Looked up from germline, CDR1 is LNHDA and CDR2 is SQIVND (reference sequence). Trimming took 8 bases from V and 5 from J, leaving 21 bases between them.

This chain connects TRBV29-1 to TRBJ1-2, with a possible D match to TRBD1 (6 bases). The germline V gene encodes CDR1 SQVTM and CDR2 ANQGSEA. V was cut by 8 bases and J by 8 bases, with 15 bases left in between. This CDR3 is 11 amino acids long. The CDR3 sequence: CSHSGGEGYTF. As DNA, the CDR3 is TGCAGCCACAGTGGGGGCGAGGGCTACACCTTC.

This chain uses TRBV30 with TRBJ2-5; D is undetermined. The CDR3 extends over 14 amino acids. Trimming took off 0 bases at V and 0 bases at J, with 8 bases between the two ends. The V gene's germline CDR1 is GTSNPN and CDR2 SVGIG (reference sequence). The CDR3 here is CAWSVVQHQETQYF. The CDR3 nucleotides read TGTGCCTGGAGTGTAGTACAGCACCAAGAGACCCAGTACTTC.

This clone occurred once. This chain joins TRBV7-9 and TRBJ1-2, with 8 nucleotides matching TRBD1. Losses at the gene ends were 5 bases for V and 0 bases for J; bases not matched to a gene: 5. The germline gives CDR1 SEHNR, CDR2 FQNEAQ (reference sequence). CDR3 length equals 15 residues. CDR3 amino acids: CASSPETGANYGYTF. DNA for the CDR3: TGTGCCAGCAGCCCAGAGACAGGGGCTAACTATGGCTACACCTTC.

The chain employs TRBV5-4 and TRBJ2-7, with D possibly being TRBD1 (6 bases). Germline V gives CDR1 SGHNT, CDR2 YYREEE (reference sequence). Deletions cut 4 bases from V and 1 base from J, with 9 bases between. This CDR3 is 13 amino acids long. CDR3 DNA: TGTGCCAGCAGCCTCGGACAGTCCTACGAGCAGTACTTC. Its translation: CASSLGQSYEQYF.

The rearrangement joins TRBV4-3 to TRBJ1-1; D not resolved. The CDR3 loop spans 15 amino acids. Looked up from germline, CDR1 is LGHNA and CDR2 is YSLEER. V was pared by 0 bases and J by 2 bases, with 10 bases between. The CDR3 spells CASSQDLAGNTEAFF. The CDR3 coding sequence is TGCGCCAGCAGCCAAGATCTAGCAGGAAACACTGAAGCTTTCTTT.

This clone came up a few times. The chain couples TRBV4-1 to TRBJ2-1, with D unresolved. The CDR3 covers 13 residues. CDR1 is MGHRA and CDR2 is YSYEKL in the germline V gene. V was clipped by 1 base and J by 3 bases, with 4 bases between them. CDR3 in amino acids: CASSQASYNEQFF. Here the CDR3 DNA reads TGCGCCAGCAGCCAAGCCAGCTACAATGAGCAGTTCTTC.

The genes are TRBV13 and TRBJ2-7; D is undetermined. V shed 4 bases and J shed 0 bases, with 10 bases lying between them. This CDR3 has 14 amino acids. The V gene's germline CDR1 is PRHDT and CDR2 FYEKMQ (reference sequence). The CDR3 nucleotides are TGTGCCAGCAGCTCGCAGGAGAGCTCCTACGAGCAGTACTTC. This gives the protein CASSSQESSYEQYF.

This clone was observed a few times. The rearrangement uses TRBV4-1 and TRBJ1-5, with 9 bases identical to TRBD1. The length of the CDR3 is 15 residues. The junction had 7 bases not matched to a gene; V was cut back by 4 bases and J by 6 bases. The germline V gene encodes CDR1 MGHRA and CDR2 YSYEKL. Written as DNA, the CDR3 is TGCGCCAGCAGCCCGACAGGGGGGGAAGGTCAGCCCCAGCATTTT. Its translation: CASSPTGGEGQPQHF.

The V gene is TRBV30, the J gene TRBJ2-1, with 9 bases that match TRBD1. CDR3 length equals 14 residues. Looked up from germline, CDR1 is GTSNPN and CDR2 is SVGIG (reference sequence). After removal of 2 bases from V and 5 bases from J, the junction contained 4 bases not matched to a gene. In DNA, the CDR3 is TGTGCCTGGAGTTTGGGACAGGGTGACAATGAGCAGTTCTTC. This gives the protein CAWSLGQGDNEQFF.

The chain uses TRBV5-8 and TRBJ1-1; D is ambiguous. V shed 6 bases and J shed 0 bases, with 9 bases lying between them. The CDR3 runs to 13 residues. Germline CDR1 reads SGHTS; CDR2 reads YDEGEE. CDR3 sequence reads: CASTVGMNTEAFF. CDR3 nucleotides: TGTGCCAGCACCGTTGGGATGAACACTGAAGCTTTCTTT. Supplemented by reference TRBV5-8 and TRBJ1-1, the full variable domain reads EAGVTQSPTHLIKTRGQQATLRCSPISGHTSVYWYQQALGLGLQFLLWYDEGEERNRGNFPPRFSGRQFPNYSSELNVNALELEDSALYLCASTVGMNTEAFFGQGTRLTVV.

The CDR3 coding sequence is TGTGCCAGCAGTTTATCGGGGTCCGGGGAGCTGTTTTTT. Its translation is CASSLSGSGELFF. The V and J genes are TRBV27 and TRBJ2-2; D is ambiguous. Trimming shortened V by 0 bases and J by 6 bases, and 5 bases separated the two germline ends. The CDR3 sequence is 13 residues long. Germline V gene sequence: CDR1 MNHEY, CDR2 SMNVEV (reference sequence).

This rearrangement joins TRBV7-2 to TRBJ2-3; TRBD1 aligns across 7 bases. The CDR3 spans 17 residues. Germline lookup yields CDR1 SGHTA and CDR2 FQGNSA. After removal of 5 bases from V and 3 bases from J, the junction contained 14 bases not matched to a gene. CDR3 nucleotide sequence: TGTGCCAGCAGCCGCTTGGGATCGACAGGGTCAACAGATACGCAGTATTTT. Translated: CASSRLGSTGSTDTQYF.

The sample holds many counts of this clone. The genes are TRBV5-1 and TRBJ2-7; TRBD2 matches 9 bases. V gave up 0 bases and J gave up 2 bases; unmatched junction bases: 3. CDR3 size: 15 residues. CDR1 and CDR2 (germline): SGHRS, YFSETQ. CDR3 in DNA: TGCGCCAGCAGCTTGGTAAGCGGGAGGACCTACGAGCAGTACTTC. It translates to CASSLVSGRTYEQYF. Looking up the rest from reference TRBV5-1 and TRBJ2-7 gives the full variable domain: KAGVTQTPRYLIKTRGQQVTLSCSPISGHRSVSWYQQTPGQGLQFLFEYFSETQRNKGNFPGRFSGRQFSNSRSEMNVSTLELGDSALYLCASSLVSGRTYEQYFGPGTRLTVT.

This clone was detected a few times. V and J are TRBV5-6 and TRBJ2-5, with D possibly being TRBD2 (7 bases). The CDR3 runs 19 residues. Trimming took off 4 bases at V and 4 bases at J, with 29 bases between the two ends. Germline V lookup: CDR1 SGHDT, CDR2 YYEEEE. The CDR3 DNA is TGTGCCAGCAGCCGAGCCCCGTGGGGGGCCTCGAGGGAGGGAGAGACCCAGTACTTC. Protein product: CASSRAPWGASREGETQYF.

In its sample, this clone was seen a few times. This rearrangement joins TRBV15 to TRBJ1-2; D not certain. V lost 3 bases, J lost 3 bases, and 14 bases lay in between. The CDR3 runs to 15 residues. Germline lookup yields CDR1 LNHNV and CDR2 YYDKDF (reference sequence). DNA of the CDR3: TGTGCCACCAGCAGCCGACCGATCCCTGACTATGGCTACACCTTC. As protein: CATSSRPIPDYGYTF.

The chain couples TRBV5-1 to TRBJ2-1; TRBD2 matches 10 bases. Germline assignment: CDR1 SGHRS and CDR2 YFSETQ. The CDR3 sequence is 17 residues long. V shed 1 base, J shed 5 bases, and the junction held 9 bases outside the gene matches. The CDR3 DNA sequence: TGCGCCAGCAGCTTGATAGGTGGACTAGCGGAACACAATGAGCAGTTCTTC. Protein product: CASSLIGGLAEHNEQFF. The whole variable domain, filled in from reference TRBV5-1 and TRBJ2-1, reads KAGVTQTPRYLIKTRGQQVTLSCSPISGHRSVSWYQQTPGQGLQFLFEYFSETQRNKGNFPGRFSGRQFSNSRSEMNVSTLELGDSALYLCASSLIGGLAEHNEQFFGPGTRLTVL.

The chain recombines TRBV4-1 with TRBJ2-5; a possible D gene is TRBD2 (5 bases). Looked up from germline, CDR1 is MGHRA and CDR2 is YSYEKL. The CDR3 has 15 amino acids. V was trimmed by 0 bases and J by 2 bases, leaving 10 bases between them. In nucleotides, the CDR3 is TGCGCCAGCAGCCAAGAACCGAGGGAGCAAGAGACCCAGTACTTC. Protein product: CASSQEPREQETQYF.

The chain has TRBV27 and TRBJ2-7; D not certain. V was cut by 0 bases and J by 2 bases, with 5 bases left in between. The V gene's germline CDR1 is MNHEY and CDR2 SMNVEV (reference sequence). The CDR3 consists of 13 residues. The CDR3: CASSLSSPYEQYF. Written as DNA, the CDR3 is TGTGCCAGCAGTTTATCAAGTCCCTACGAGCAGTACTTC.

Only one count was recorded for this clone. The V call is TRBV5-4, the J call TRBJ1-1, with D possibly TRBD1 on 6 matching bases. The germline gives CDR1 SGHNT, CDR2 YYREEE (reference sequence). The V and J ends lost 5 bases and 7 bases respectively, with 18 bases between them. This CDR3 is built from 14 residues. This CDR3 reads CASRTDRGGLEAFF. The CDR3 coding sequence is TGTGCCAGCAGGACCGACCGAGGGGGACTTGAAGCTTTCTTT.